In this sample, the clone carrying this TCR beta chain turned up once. The data were taken from a study of T cell changes during pregnancy in multiple sclerosis. Generated by immunoSEQ multiplex PCR, the TCRdb table keeps only in-frame clones and is missing some. This table holds tens of thousands of clones, roughly 89% found once. CDR3 length: 14 amino acids. From germline, CDR1 is SGHTA and CDR2 FQGNSA. Unmatched junction bases numbered 5, after V lost 7 bases and J lost 0 bases. The chain combines TRBV7-2 with TRBJ1-1; TRBD1 agrees at 7 bases. The receptor's source is a female donor in good health, enrolled as a control in a pregnancy study. Sample: CD4+ T cells from peripheral blood mononuclear cells, taken in the third trimester of pregnancy. The chain's CDR3 is CASNNRGLNTEAFF. CDR3 nucleotide sequence: TGTGCCAGCAACAACAGGGGTCTGAACACTGAAGCTTTCTTT.